Below, 20 T cell receptor beta chains from the same sample are listed, as sequenced in a study of T-cell memory formation after mild COVID-19. TCRdb passed the 5' RACE reads through MiXCR, listing each CDR3 protein once. The sample carries about 180,000 distinct CDR3 sequences, 15% to 20% recorded once. The sequenced material came from PBMCs or a T cell subset sorted from them (not recorded which). These receptors all come from a young man who had mild COVID-19 (a few samples of this study predate the infection). Cell type and time point are not known.

The chain has TRBV7-2 and TRBJ2-5, with D unresolved. CDR3 length: 15 residues. Germline V gene sequence: CDR1 SGHTA, CDR2 FQGNSA. V lost 5 bases and J lost 5, with 18 bases in between. The CDR3 sequence is CASSRSWAPLETQYF. CDR3 bases: TGTGCCAGCAGCCGCTCCTGGGCGCCCCTGGAGACCCAGTACTTC.

This clonotype was counted a few times. This sequence joins TRBV7-2 and TRBJ2-7; tentatively, D is TRBD2 (6 bases). CDR3 length: 13 amino acids. Germline V gives CDR1 SGHTA, CDR2 FQGNSA. V lost 3 bases and J 4 bases, leaving 10 bases between the germline ends. The CDR3 DNA reads as TGTGCCAGCAGCTTTGGGGGGTTTTACGAGCAGTACGTC. Its protein is CASSFGGFYEQYV.

The V call is TRBV20-1, the J call TRBJ1-5; D perhaps matches TRBD1 (6 bases). Deletions cut 6 bases from V and 4 bases from J, with 13 bases between. CDR1 and CDR2 from the germline V gene are DFQATT and SNEGSKA (reference sequence). This CDR3 is built from 13 residues. The CDR3 nucleotides read TGCAGTGCGCAACAGGGTGGAAATCAGCCCCAGCATTTT. It translates to CSAQQGGNQPQHF.

There are a few counts of this clonotype. The chain links TRBV4-2 to TRBJ2-1; 11 positions match TRBD2. CDR1 and CDR2 from the germline V gene are LGHNA and YNFKEQ. This CDR3 is built from 16 residues. V was clipped by 2 bases and J by 5 bases; unmatched bases: 5. The CDR3 loop reads CASSQSLAGGNNEQFF. CDR3 DNA sequence: TGTGCCAGCAGCCAATCGCTAGCGGGAGGAAACAATGAGCAGTTCTTC.

This clonotype showed up just a few times. The V call is TRBV18, the J call TRBJ2-7; TRBD1 agrees at 8 bases. Germline CDR1 reads KGHSH; CDR2 reads LQKENI. The CDR3 covers 13 residues. V trimming: 2 bases; J trimming: 6 bases; junction bases outside the gene matches: 3. CDR3 protein: CASSPGQGGEQYV. Here the CDR3 DNA reads TGTGCCAGCTCACCAGGACAGGGCGGCGAGCAGTACGTC.

This clonotype was counted between two and nine times. The V and J genes are TRBV18 and TRBJ2-1, with 8 bases lining up with TRBD1. The germline gives CDR1 KGHSH, CDR2 LQKENI. V lost 6 bases, J lost 8 bases, and 6 bases stayed unmatched. The CDR3 is made up of 13 amino acids. CDR3 DNA sequence: TGTGCCAGCTCTCCGGACAGGGAGGATGAGCAGTTCTTC. It yields the protein CASSPDREDEQFF.

The chain employs TRBV7-9 and TRBJ2-2, with 8 bases matching TRBD1. Germline loops: CDR1 SEHNR, CDR2 FQNEAQ (reference sequence). The CDR3 totals 15 residues. V shed 5 bases and J 6 bases; nucleotides not matched to a gene: 8. CDR3 sequence reads: CASSPQDRAAGELFF. CDR3 bases: TGTGCCAGCAGCCCACAGGACAGGGCGGCCGGGGAGCTGTTTTTT. Combining the CDR3 with reference TRBV7-9 and TRBJ2-2 gives the whole variable domain DTGVSQNPRHKITKRGQNVTFRCDPISEHNRLYWYRQTLGQGPEFLTYFQNEAQLEKSRLLSDRFSAERPKGSFSTLEIQRTEQGDSAMYLCASSPQDRAAGELFFGEGSRLTVL.

This clonotype has only a few counts. The J gene is TRBJ2-1, the V gene TRBV5-5; TRBD1 might be the D (6 bases). The CDR3 contains 17 residues. With 3 bases removed from V and 3 bases from J, the gap between germline ends came to 19 bases. Germline V gene sequence: CDR1 SGHKS, CDR2 YYEKEE (reference sequence). CDR3 DNA: TGTGCCAGCAGCTCCCCGGTTCAGGGGATCGGCTACAATGAGCAGTTCTTC. Encoded protein: CASSSPVQGIGYNEQFF.

V gene TRBV10-3 combines with J gene TRBJ2-5, with D perhaps TRBD1 or TRBD2 (5 bases each). Germline CDR1 is ENHRY and CDR2 is SYGVKD. The CDR3 consists of 13 residues. Trimming left V 6 bases short and J 1 base short, with 9 bases between. The CDR3 coding sequence is TGTGCCATCAGGGGGGACCCCCAAGAGACCCAGTACTTC. It yields the protein CAIRGDPQETQYF.

This clonotype has more than one count but fewer than ten. The rearrangement links TRBV15 to TRBJ2-7; D is unresolved. The CDR3 sequence is 12 residues long. V lost 0 bases, J lost 4 bases, and 4 bases lay in between. The germline gives CDR1 LNHNV, CDR2 YYDKDF (reference sequence). CDR3 nucleotide sequence: TGTGCCACCAGCAGAGATGGTTACGAGCAGTACTTC. It encodes CATSRDGYEQYF.

At least ten counts were recorded for this clonotype. The rearrangement uses TRBV29-1 and TRBJ1-2; D gene unclear. The ends were cut back, 3 bases at V and 2 bases at J, with 13 bases in the middle. The CDR3 covers 14 residues. Germline V gene lookup returns CDR1 SQVTM and CDR2 ANQGSEA. The CDR3 sequence is CSVEEPPRNYGYTF. CDR3 DNA: TGCAGCGTTGAGGAGCCGCCGAGGAACTATGGCTACACCTTC.

CDR3 region: CASSQEAEVGELFF. CDR3 DNA: TGCGCCAGCAGCCAAGAAGCCGAGGTCGGGGAGCTGTTTTTT. The chain has TRBV4-3 and TRBJ2-2; no firm D call. From germline, CDR1 is LGHNA and CDR2 YSLEER. The ends were cut back, 0 bases at V and 7 bases at J, with 9 bases in the middle. There are 14 residues in the CDR3.

CDR3 sequence reads: CASSLTSGGTTDTQYF. Here the CDR3 DNA reads TGCGCCAGCAGCCTGACTAGCGGGGGCACCACAGATACGCAGTATTTT. The rearrangement joins TRBV5-1 to TRBJ2-3; 12 bases are a match to TRBD2. This CDR3 region has 16 residues. Trimming took 4 bases from V and 2 from J; bases not matched to a gene: 5. Germline V lookup: CDR1 SGHRS, CDR2 YFSETQ.

This clonotype was seen repeatedly, ten times or more. The chain combines TRBV7-9 with TRBJ2-5; TRBD2 aligns across 12 bases. V dropped 3 bases and J dropped 2; count of bases not matched to a gene: 1. Germline values: CDR1 SEHNR, CDR2 FQNEAQ (reference sequence). The CDR3 length is 15 residues. CDR3 DNA sequence: TGTGCCAGCAGCTTTGGACTAGCGGGGCAAGAGACCCAGTACTTC. Amino acids: CASSFGLAGQETQYF.

The V gene is TRBV2, the J gene TRBJ1-6; a possible D gene is TRBD1 (5 bases). Trimming stripped 8 bases from V and 9 bases from J, with 14 bases between. The germline V gene has CDR1 SNHLY and CDR2 FYNNEI. The CDR3 has 13 residues. CDR3 region: CASVRENSSPLHF. In DNA, the CDR3 is TGTGCCAGCGTCAGGGAAAATAGTTCACCCCTCCACTTT.

In its sample, this clonotype was seen many times. The rearrangement uses TRBV5-6 and TRBJ2-7; D not certain. From germline, CDR1 is SGHDT and CDR2 YYEEEE. V was shortened by 0 bases and J by 3 bases, with 1 base between the two germline ends. The CDR3 totals 11 residues. This chain's CDR3 is CASSLGYEQYF. The CDR3 DNA reads TGTGCCAGCAGCTTGGGCTACGAGCAGTACTTC.

The chain links TRBV27 to TRBJ1-4, with 7 bases aligning to TRBD1. V was clipped by 6 bases and J by 0 bases; unmatched bases: 4. CDR1 is MNHEY, CDR2 SMNVEV, per germline (reference sequence). The CDR3 extends over 15 amino acids. CDR3 sequence: CASSRDRATNEKLFF. The CDR3 DNA reads as TGTGCCAGCAGCCGTGACAGGGCAACTAATGAAAAACTGTTTTTT.

This chain joins TRBV12-3 or TRBV12-4 and TRBJ1-5; D not certain. CDR3 length: 17 amino acids. V gave up 0 bases and J gave up 6 bases, with 18 bases separating them. CDR3 sequence (DNA): TGTGCCAGCAGTTTAGCCCCTCGGACCGGGGTAGGTCAGCCCCAGCATTTT. This codes for CASSLAPRTGVGQPQHF.

This clonotype was seen more than once but under ten times. The chain combines TRBV5-1 with TRBJ2-5; D unresolved. From germline, CDR1 is SGHRS and CDR2 YFSETQ. The length of the CDR3 is 11 residues. V gave up 0 bases and J gave up 7 bases, with 4 bases separating them. CDR3 coding DNA: TGCGCCAGCAGCTTGGTTGGGACCCAGTACTTC. Protein: CASSLVGTQYF.

This clonotype is hyperexpanded in the sample. The J gene is TRBJ2-3, the V gene TRBV12-3 or TRBV12-4; D might be TRBD2 (6 bases). The CDR3 has 14 amino acids. Deletions cut 3 bases from V and 6 bases from J, with 13 bases between. In DNA form, the CDR3 reads TGTGCCAGCAGTTTGGGCGGGGTAGGGGATACGCAGTATTTT. Its protein product is CASSLGGVGDTQYF.